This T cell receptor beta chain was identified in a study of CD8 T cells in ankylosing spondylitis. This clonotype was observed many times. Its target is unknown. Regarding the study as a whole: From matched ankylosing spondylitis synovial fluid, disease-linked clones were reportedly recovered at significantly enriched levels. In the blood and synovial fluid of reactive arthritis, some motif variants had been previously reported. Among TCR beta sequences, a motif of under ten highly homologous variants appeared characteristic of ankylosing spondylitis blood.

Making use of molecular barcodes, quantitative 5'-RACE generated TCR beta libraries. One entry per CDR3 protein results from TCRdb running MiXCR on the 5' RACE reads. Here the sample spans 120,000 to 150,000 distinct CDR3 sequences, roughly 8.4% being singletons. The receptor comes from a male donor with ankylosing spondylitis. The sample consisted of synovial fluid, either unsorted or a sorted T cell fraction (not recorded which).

The CDR3 spells CASSASSGRAGETQYF. The CDR3 DNA is TGTGCCAGCAGCGCCTCTAGCGGGAGGGCCGGAGAGACCCAGTACTTC. The chain carries TRBV9 and TRBJ2-5; 12 bases are a match to TRBD2. Trimming removed 3 bases from V and 4 bases from J; junction bases left unmatched: 7. The CDR3 sequence is 16 residues long. In germline, CDR1 is SGDLS, CDR2 YYNGEE.